The 17 T cell receptor beta chains below were found in one sample sequenced in a study of T-cell memory formation after mild COVID-19. TCRdb passed the 5' RACE reads through MiXCR, listing each CDR3 protein once. The repertoire includes around 90,000 distinct CDR3 sequences, around an eighth of them detected once, and about 29% sits in the top ten. Sequenced: PBMCs or a T cell subset sorted from them (not recorded which). The receptors here all came from an adult woman who had mild COVID-19 (a few samples of this study predate the infection). Cell type and time point are not known.

The gene calls are TRBV5-1 and TRBJ2-7, with D uncertain. Germline CDR1 reads SGHRS; CDR2 reads YFSETQ. The CDR3 runs to 15 residues. The V end was cut by 0 bases, the J end by 3 bases, with 13 bases between. The CDR3 region is CASSLVEGNGYEQYF. In nucleotides, the CDR3 is TGCGCCAGCAGCTTGGTTGAAGGGAATGGCTACGAGCAGTACTTC.

This clonotype was recorded a few times. The chain uses TRBV7-9 and TRBJ2-2, with 8 positions matching TRBD1. The CDR3 has 15 amino acids. CDR1 and CDR2 (germline): SEHNR, FQNEAQ (reference sequence). J lost 6 bases, V lost 5 bases, and 8 bases had no gene match. CDR3 loop: CASSPRTGSPGELFF. The CDR3 bases are TGTGCCAGCAGCCCTCGGACAGGGTCCCCCGGGGAGCTGTTTTTT.

This chain joins TRBV19 and TRBJ1-1; D call uncertain. This CDR3 has 11 residues. V dropped 7 bases and J dropped 5 bases, with 8 bases sitting between them. Germline loops: CDR1 LNHDA, CDR2 SQIVND (reference sequence). The CDR3 region has the DNA TGTGCCAGTACAAGAAGGACTGAAGCTTTCTTT. Encoded protein: CASTRRTEAFF.

The chain couples TRBV20-1 to TRBJ2-7, with a weak D call TRBD1 (6 bases). The CDR3 contains 12 residues. Germline lookup yields CDR1 DFQATT and CDR2 SNEGSKA (reference sequence). V lost 6 bases, J lost 2 bases, and 11 bases lay in between. DNA for the CDR3: TGCAGTGCAGTCAGGGGTACCTACGAGCAGTACTTC. Encoded protein: CSAVRGTYEQYF.

This rearrangement joins TRBV20-1 to TRBJ2-5, with 16 positions matching TRBD2. Trimming removed 5 bases from V and 5 bases from J; junction bases left unmatched: 11. Germline values: CDR1 DFQATT, CDR2 SNEGSKA (reference sequence). CDR3 size: 17 residues. DNA for the CDR3: TGCAGTGCTTCCCAGGGACTAGCGGGAGGGCCAGAGGAGACCCAGTACTTC. This gives the protein CSASQGLAGGPEETQYF.

This clonotype was seen many times. This rearrangement joins TRBV7-9 to TRBJ2-2; D remains unclear. The CDR3 length is 15 residues. From germline, CDR1 is SEHNR and CDR2 FQNEAQ (reference sequence). Between the trimmed V and J ends, which lost 3 bases and 0 bases, there was a span of 8 bases. Here the CDR3 reads CASSLFTPNTGELFF. CDR3 nucleotide sequence: TGTGCCAGCAGCTTGTTTACACCGAACACCGGGGAGCTGTTTTTT.

The chain combines TRBV4-1 with TRBJ2-7; maybe TRBD2 (5 bases). The CDR3 is made up of 14 amino acids. The germline V gene has CDR1 MGHRA and CDR2 YSYEKL. Deletions cut 1 base from V and 1 base from J, with 8 bases between. As DNA, the CDR3 is TGCGCCAGCAGCCAAGCCGGGAATTCCTACGAGCAGTACTTC. Its translation is CASSQAGNSYEQYF.

In DNA form, the CDR3 reads TGTGCCAGCAGCCCAAACTGGAACGAGCAGTACTTC. Translated: CASSPNWNEQYF. This chain joins TRBV7-9 and TRBJ2-7; D is unclear. V was trimmed by 5 bases and J by 5 bases, leaving 10 bases between them. The CDR3 totals 12 residues. CDR1 is SEHNR, CDR2 FQNEAQ, per germline (reference sequence). Full variable domain (rest looked up from reference TRBV7-9 and TRBJ2-7): DTGVSQNPRHKITKRGQNVTFRCDPISEHNRLYWYRQTLGQGPEFLTYFQNEAQLEKSRLLSDRFSAERPKGSFSTLEIQRTEQGDSAMYLCASSPNWNEQYFGPGTRLTVT.

The table lists this clonotype with a few counts. The CDR3 sequence: CASSADRASDTQYF. The CDR3 nucleotides read TGTGCCAGCAGCGCCGATAGGGCCTCAGATACGCAGTATTTT. The V and J genes are TRBV9 and TRBJ2-3; D call uncertain. Germline V gene data show CDR1 as SGDLS and CDR2 as YYNGEE. The CDR3 runs 14 residues. The V end was cut by 3 bases, the J end by 4 bases, with 12 bases between.

This clonotype was counted only a few times. The chain is built from TRBV3-1 and TRBJ2-2; D is possibly TRBD2 (6 bases). V was clipped by 4 bases and J by 5 bases, with 14 bases between them. Looked up from germline, CDR1 is LGHDT and CDR2 is YNNKEL (reference sequence). CDR3 length: 15 residues. The CDR3, as DNA: TGTGCCAGCAGCCCCCCGGGACTGGGGACCGGGGAGCTGTTTTTT. Its translation: CASSPPGLGTGELFF.

This clonotype has more than one count but fewer than ten. The V and J genes are TRBV7-9 and TRBJ2-1; tentatively, D is TRBD2 (6 bases). The CDR3 extends over 15 amino acids. V gave up 5 bases and J gave up 4 bases, with 15 bases separating them. From germline, CDR1 is SEHNR and CDR2 FQNEAQ (reference sequence). The CDR3 DNA is TGTGCCAGCAGCCAATCATCGGGAGCTTACAATGAGCAGTTCTTC. This gives the protein CASSQSSGAYNEQFF.

The table lists this clonotype with a few counts. The CDR3 protein is CASSQPRGAGETTGELFF. The CDR3 DNA reads TGTGCCAGCAGCCAACCGCGGGGGGCGGGGGAGACTACCGGGGAGCTGTTTTTT. The gene calls are TRBV9 and TRBJ2-2, with 8 positions matching TRBD2. The CDR3 loop spans 18 amino acids. The germline V gene has CDR1 SGDLS and CDR2 YYNGEE. V shed 4 bases, J shed 5 bases, and the junction held 16 bases outside the gene matches.

This clonotype was found a few times. An end of the junction differs from the germline gene, which may be a read error. V usage is TRBV29-1 and J usage is TRBJ1-1; D gene uncertain. The CDR3 extends over 10 amino acids. CDR1 is SQVTM and CDR2 is ANQGSEA in the germline V gene. The CDR3 DNA is TGCGATAGTGAAGAACCCCCCGGTGGCTTT. Residues: CDSEEPPGGF.

This clonotype was detected a few times. The CDR3 region has the DNA TGTGCCAGCAGACTGACCGGGACAGGGGTCCACGAGCAGTACTTC. Protein: CASRLTGTGVHEQYF. The chain has TRBV5-6 and TRBJ2-7; 10 nucleotides line up with TRBD1. The CDR3 contains 15 residues. V shed 5 bases and J 5 bases; nucleotides not matched to a gene: 10. Per germline, CDR1 SGHDT and CDR2 YYEEEE. Variable domain in full (rest from reference TRBV5-6 and TRBJ2-7): DAGVTQSPTHLIKTRGQQVTLRCSPKSGHDTVSWYQQALGQGPQFIFQYYEEEERQRGNFPDRFSGHQFPNYSSELNVNALLLGDSALYLCASRLTGTGVHEQYFGPGTRLTVT.

This clonotype was seen only a few times. The V and J genes are TRBV19 and TRBJ1-5; 8 bases are shared with TRBD1. V was pared by 4 bases and J by 4 bases, with 3 bases of the junction left unmatched. The CDR3 loop spans 14 amino acids. Germline V gene data show CDR1 as LNHDA and CDR2 as SQIVND (reference sequence). In nucleotides, the CDR3 is TGTGCCAGTAGTAATCGGACAGGGAATCAGCCCCAGCATTTT. It specifies CASSNRTGNQPQHF.

The rearrangement joins TRBV24-1 to TRBJ2-1; D is uncertain. The CDR3 loop spans 14 amino acids. CDR1 and CDR2 from the germline V gene are KGHDR and SFDVKD. V lost 3 bases and J 6 bases, leaving 11 bases between the germline ends. DNA for the CDR3: TGTGCCACCAGTGATCAGCCTGACGCCAATGAGCAGTTCTTC. Translating it yields CATSDQPDANEQFF.

The table lists this clonotype with a few counts. The chain carries TRBV5-1 and TRBJ1-1; weak D call: TRBD1 (6 bases). Trimming took 0 bases from V and 3 from J, leaving 9 bases between them. The CDR3 runs to 14 residues. Germline CDR1 is SGHRS and CDR2 is YFSETQ. CDR3 in amino acids: CASSLDRAYTEAFF. In DNA, the CDR3 is TGCGCCAGCAGCTTGGACAGGGCTTACACTGAAGCTTTCTTT.